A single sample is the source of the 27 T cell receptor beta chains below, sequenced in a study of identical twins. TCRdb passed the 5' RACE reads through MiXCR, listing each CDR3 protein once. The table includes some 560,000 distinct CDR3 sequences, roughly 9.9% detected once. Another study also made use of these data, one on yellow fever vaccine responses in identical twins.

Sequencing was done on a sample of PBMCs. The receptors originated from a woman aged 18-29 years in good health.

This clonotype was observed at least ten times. CDR3 in amino acids: CASSPPGTGPYEQYF. The CDR3 region has the DNA TGTGCCAGCAGTCCTCCCGGGACAGGCCCCTACGAGCAGTACTTC. V gene TRBV12-3 or TRBV12-4 combines with J gene TRBJ2-7, with TRBD1 matching over 8 bases. The CDR3 runs to 15 residues. The trim removed 5 bases at V and 2 bases at J, leaving 8 bases unmatched.

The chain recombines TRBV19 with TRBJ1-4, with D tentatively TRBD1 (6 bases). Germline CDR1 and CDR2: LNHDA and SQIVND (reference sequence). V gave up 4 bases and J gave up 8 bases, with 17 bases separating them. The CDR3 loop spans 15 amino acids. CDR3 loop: CASSNLGGHVEKLFF. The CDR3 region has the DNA TGTGCCAGTAGTAACCTGGGGGGACATGTCGAAAAACTGTTTTTT.

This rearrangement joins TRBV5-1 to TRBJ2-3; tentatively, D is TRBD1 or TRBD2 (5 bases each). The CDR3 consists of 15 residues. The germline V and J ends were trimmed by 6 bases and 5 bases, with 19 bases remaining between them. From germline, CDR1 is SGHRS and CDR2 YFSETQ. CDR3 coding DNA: TGCGCCAGCACCCTGGTTGGGGGAGCGAGAGATACGCAGTATTTT. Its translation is CASTLVGGARDTQYF. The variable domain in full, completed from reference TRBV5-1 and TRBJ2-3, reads KAGVTQTPRYLIKTRGQQVTLSCSPISGHRSVSWYQQTPGQGLQFLFEYFSETQRNKGNFPGRFSGRQFSNSRSEMNVSTLELGDSALYLCASTLVGGARDTQYFGPGTRLTVL.

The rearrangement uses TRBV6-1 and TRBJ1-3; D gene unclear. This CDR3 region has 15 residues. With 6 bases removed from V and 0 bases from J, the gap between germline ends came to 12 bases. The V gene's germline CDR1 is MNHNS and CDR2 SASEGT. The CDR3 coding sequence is TGTGCCAGCAGCAGACTAGGGAGCTCTGGAAACACCATATATTTT. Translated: CASSRLGSSGNTIYF.

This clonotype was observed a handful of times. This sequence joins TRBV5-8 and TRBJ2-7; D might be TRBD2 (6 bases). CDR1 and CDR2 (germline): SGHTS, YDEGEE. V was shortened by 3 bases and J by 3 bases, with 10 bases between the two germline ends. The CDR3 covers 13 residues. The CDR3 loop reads CASSSFSGYEQYF. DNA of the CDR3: TGTGCCAGCAGCTCTTTTAGCGGCTACGAGCAGTACTTC.

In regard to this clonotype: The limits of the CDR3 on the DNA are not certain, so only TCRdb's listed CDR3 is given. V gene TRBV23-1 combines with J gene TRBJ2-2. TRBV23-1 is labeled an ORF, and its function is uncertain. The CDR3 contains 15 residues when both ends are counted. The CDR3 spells CASESQETTPGSCFF.

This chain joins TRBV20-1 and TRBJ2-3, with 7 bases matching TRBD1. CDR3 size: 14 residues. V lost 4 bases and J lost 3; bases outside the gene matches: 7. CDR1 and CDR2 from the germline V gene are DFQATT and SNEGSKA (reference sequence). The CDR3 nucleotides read TGCAGTGCTAACGCCGCAGGGGGAACAGATACGCAGTATTTT. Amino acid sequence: CSANAAGGTDTQYF.

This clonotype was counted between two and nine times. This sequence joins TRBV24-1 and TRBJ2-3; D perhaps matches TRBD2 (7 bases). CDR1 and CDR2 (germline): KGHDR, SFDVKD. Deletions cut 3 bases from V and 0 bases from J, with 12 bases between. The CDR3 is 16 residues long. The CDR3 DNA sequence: TGTGCCACCAGTGATCTAGCGGACAGTAGCACAGATACGCAGTATTTT. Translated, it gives CATSDLADSSTDTQYF.

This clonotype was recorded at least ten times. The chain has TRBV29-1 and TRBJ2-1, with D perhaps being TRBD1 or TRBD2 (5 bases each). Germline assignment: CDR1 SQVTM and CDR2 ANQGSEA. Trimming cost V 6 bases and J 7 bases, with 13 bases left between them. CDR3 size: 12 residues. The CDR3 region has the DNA TGCAGCGTGATTAGAGGGGTAAATGAGCAGTTCTTC. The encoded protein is CSVIRGVNEQFF.

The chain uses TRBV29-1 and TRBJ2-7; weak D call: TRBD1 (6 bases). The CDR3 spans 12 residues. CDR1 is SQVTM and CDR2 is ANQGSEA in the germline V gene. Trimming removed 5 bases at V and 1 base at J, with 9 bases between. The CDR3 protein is CSVQGKSYEQYF. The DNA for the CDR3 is TGCAGCGTTCAGGGGAAGTCCTACGAGCAGTACTTC.

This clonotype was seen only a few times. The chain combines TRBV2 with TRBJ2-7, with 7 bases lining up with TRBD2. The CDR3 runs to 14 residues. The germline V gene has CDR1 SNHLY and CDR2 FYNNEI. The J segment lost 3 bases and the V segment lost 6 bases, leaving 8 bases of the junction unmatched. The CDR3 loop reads CASSRTSGDYEQYF. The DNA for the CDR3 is TGTGCCAGCAGCAGGACTAGTGGCGACTACGAGCAGTACTTC.

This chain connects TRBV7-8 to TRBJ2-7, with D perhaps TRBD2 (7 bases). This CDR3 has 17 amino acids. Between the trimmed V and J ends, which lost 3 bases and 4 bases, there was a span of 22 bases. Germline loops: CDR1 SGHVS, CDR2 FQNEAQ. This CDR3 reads CASSFNSGTAGEYEQYF. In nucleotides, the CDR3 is TGTGCCAGCAGCTTCAACAGCGGGACCGCAGGGGAATACGAGCAGTACTTC.

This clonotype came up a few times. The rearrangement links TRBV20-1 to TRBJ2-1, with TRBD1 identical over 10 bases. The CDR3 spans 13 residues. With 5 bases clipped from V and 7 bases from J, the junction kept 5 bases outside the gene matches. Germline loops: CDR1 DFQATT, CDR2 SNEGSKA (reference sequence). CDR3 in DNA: TGCAGTGCTTCGGGACAGGGGCGGAATGAGCAGTTCTTC. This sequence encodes CSASGQGRNEQFF.

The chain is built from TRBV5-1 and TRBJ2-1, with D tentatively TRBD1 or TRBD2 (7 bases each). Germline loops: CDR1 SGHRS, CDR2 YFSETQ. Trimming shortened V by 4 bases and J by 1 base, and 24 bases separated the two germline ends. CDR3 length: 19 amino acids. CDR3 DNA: TGCGCCAGCAGCGCAGGGGGGGACCGTAGCCATGGGTCCTACAATGAGCAGTTCTTC. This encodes CASSAGGDRSHGSYNEQFF.

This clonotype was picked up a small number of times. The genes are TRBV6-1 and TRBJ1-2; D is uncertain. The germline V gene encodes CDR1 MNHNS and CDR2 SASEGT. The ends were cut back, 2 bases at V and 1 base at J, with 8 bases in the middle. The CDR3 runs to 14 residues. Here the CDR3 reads CASSEHPDNYGYTF. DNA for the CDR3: TGTGCCAGCAGTGAACACCCAGATAACTATGGCTACACCTTC.

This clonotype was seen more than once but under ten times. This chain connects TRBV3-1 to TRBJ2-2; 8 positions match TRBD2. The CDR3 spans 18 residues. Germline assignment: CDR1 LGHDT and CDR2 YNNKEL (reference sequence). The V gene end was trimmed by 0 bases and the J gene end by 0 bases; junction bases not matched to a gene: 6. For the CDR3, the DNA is TGTGCCAGCAGCCAAGAAACAAGCGGGGGTCCGAACACCGGGGAGCTGTTTTTT. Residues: CASSQETSGGPNTGELFF.

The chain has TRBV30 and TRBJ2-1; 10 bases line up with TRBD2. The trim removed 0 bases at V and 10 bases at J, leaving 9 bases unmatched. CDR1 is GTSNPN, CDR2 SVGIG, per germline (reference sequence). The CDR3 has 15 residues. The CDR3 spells CAWSVGLAGVGEQFF. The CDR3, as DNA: TGTGCCTGGAGTGTAGGTCTAGCGGGAGTGGGGGAGCAGTTCTTC.

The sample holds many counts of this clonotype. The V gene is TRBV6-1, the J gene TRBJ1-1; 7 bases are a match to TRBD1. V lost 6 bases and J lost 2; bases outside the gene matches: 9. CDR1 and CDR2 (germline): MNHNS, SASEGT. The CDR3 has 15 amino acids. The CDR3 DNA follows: TGTGCCAGCAGAGAACAGGGGAGTATTAACACTGAAGCTTTCTTT. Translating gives CASREQGSINTEAFF.

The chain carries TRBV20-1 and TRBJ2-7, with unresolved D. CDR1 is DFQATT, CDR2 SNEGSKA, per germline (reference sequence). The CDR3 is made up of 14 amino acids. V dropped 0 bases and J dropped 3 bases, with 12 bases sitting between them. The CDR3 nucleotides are TGCAGTGCTAGAGATAGACACCTTAACTACGAGCAGTACTTC. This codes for CSARDRHLNYEQYF.

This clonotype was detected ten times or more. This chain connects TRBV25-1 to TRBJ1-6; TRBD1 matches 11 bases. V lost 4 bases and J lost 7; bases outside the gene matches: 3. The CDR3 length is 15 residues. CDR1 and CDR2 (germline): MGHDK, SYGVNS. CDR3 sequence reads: CASSVGQGANSPLHF. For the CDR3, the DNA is TGTGCCAGCAGTGTCGGACAGGGGGCGAATTCACCCCTCCACTTT.

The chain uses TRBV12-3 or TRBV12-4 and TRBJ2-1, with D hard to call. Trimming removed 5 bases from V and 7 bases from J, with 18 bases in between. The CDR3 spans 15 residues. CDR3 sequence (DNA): TGTGCCAGCAGTCCACTAACCCAATCTAAAAATGAGCAGTTCTTC. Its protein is CASSPLTQSKNEQFF.

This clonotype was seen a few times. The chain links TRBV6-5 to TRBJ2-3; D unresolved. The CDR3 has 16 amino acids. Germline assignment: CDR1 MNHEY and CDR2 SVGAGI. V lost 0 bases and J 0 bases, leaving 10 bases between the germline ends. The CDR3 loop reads CASSYSGRASTDTQYF. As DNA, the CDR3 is TGTGCCAGCAGTTACTCAGGCAGAGCTAGCACAGATACGCAGTATTTT.

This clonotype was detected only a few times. CDR3 loop: CASTTGGLDTQYF. The CDR3 coding sequence is TGTGCCAGCACAACAGGGGGTTTAGATACGCAGTATTTT. J is TRBJ2-3 and V is TRBV12-3 or TRBV12-4, with 8 bases fitting TRBD1. Trimming took 7 bases from V and 5 from J; bases not matched to a gene: 5. The CDR3 runs to 13 residues.

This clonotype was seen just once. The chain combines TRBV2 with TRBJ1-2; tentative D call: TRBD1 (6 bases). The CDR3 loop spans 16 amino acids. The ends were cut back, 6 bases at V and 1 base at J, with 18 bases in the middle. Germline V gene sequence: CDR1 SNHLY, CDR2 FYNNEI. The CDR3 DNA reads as TGTGCCAGCAGCTCGCCCGGGAGGGGGGTTAACTATGGCTACACCTTC. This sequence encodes CASSSPGRGVNYGYTF.

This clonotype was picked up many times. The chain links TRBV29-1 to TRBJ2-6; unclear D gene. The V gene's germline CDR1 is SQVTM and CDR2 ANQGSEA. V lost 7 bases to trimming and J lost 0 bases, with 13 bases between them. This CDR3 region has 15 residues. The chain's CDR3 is CSAQDSDSGANVLTF. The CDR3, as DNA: TGCAGCGCCCAAGACTCTGACTCTGGGGCCAACGTCCTGACTTTC.

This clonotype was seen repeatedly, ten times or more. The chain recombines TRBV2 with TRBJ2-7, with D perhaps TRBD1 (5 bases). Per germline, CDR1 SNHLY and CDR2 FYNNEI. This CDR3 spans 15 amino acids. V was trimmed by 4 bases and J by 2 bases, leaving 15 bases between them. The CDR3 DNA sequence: TGTGCCAGCAGTGGAAGACAGCAAAGACCCTACGAGCAGTACTTC. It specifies CASSGRQQRPYEQYF.

The CDR3 here is CASSSRPSPLHF. The CDR3 DNA is TGTGCCAGCAGCTCTCGACCGTCACCCCTCCACTTT. The chain links TRBV7-9 to TRBJ1-6, with D hard to call. The CDR3 length is 12 residues. Trimming took 4 bases from V and 10 from J, leaving 8 bases between them. In germline, CDR1 is SEHNR, CDR2 FQNEAQ (reference sequence). Variable domain in full (rest from reference TRBV7-9 and TRBJ1-6): DTGVSQNPRHKITKRGQNVTFRCDPISEHNRLYWYRQTLGQGPEFLTYFQNEAQLEKSRLLSDRFSAERPKGSFSTLEIQRTEQGDSAMYLCASSSRPSPLHFGNGTRLTVT.